This T cell receptor (beta chain) is drawn from a study of technical replicates of blood from a few donors. The assay was immunoSEQ multiplex PCR, and TCRdb's table has in-frame clones only and misses some. The table records tens of thousands of clones, 75% to 85% of them present only once. The V gene's germline CDR1 is LNHDA and CDR2 SQIVND (reference sequence). Trimming stripped 1 base from V and 2 bases from J, with 8 bases between. CDR3 length equals 14 residues. This chain uses TRBV19 with TRBJ1-1, with D tentatively TRBD1 (5 bases). The source is a human donor in good health. Some clones in this sample may be carry-over from other donors' samples. Sequences were obtained from PBMCs. CDR3 nucleotide sequence: TGTGCCAGTAGTATAGGGCAGGGAAACACTGAAGCTTTCTTT. Its translation is CASSIGQGNTEAFF.